This entry lists 20 T cell receptor beta chains sequenced from one sample in a study of control samples from healthy donors and cancer patients. The method was immunoSEQ multiplex PCR; TCRdb's version includes in-frame clones alone and lacks a portion of them. The data contain over 80,000 clones, 90% to 95% of them singletons. The sample was blood. These receptors were taken from a man between 25 and 39 years old in good health.

The chain has TRBV9 and TRBJ1-3; no clear D gene. The V gene lost 0 bases and the J gene lost 4 bases, with 17 bases spanning the gap. In germline, CDR1 is SGDLS, CDR2 YYNGEE. CDR3 length equals 17 residues. The DNA of the CDR3 is TGTGCCAGCAGCGTAGGAGGCGAAGGGCGCCTCGGAAACACCATATATTTT. Its translation is CASSVGGEGRLGNTIYF.

The J gene is TRBJ2-1, the V gene TRBV5-1; 10 bases line up with TRBD1. V was clipped by 3 bases and J by 5 bases; unmatched bases: 5. CDR3 length: 15 residues. Germline CDR1 SGHRS, CDR2 YFSETQ. This CDR3 is CASSWAGTGDNEQFF. Written as DNA, the CDR3 is TGCGCCAGCAGCTGGGCCGGGACAGGGGACAATGAGCAGTTCTTC.

Only one count was recorded for this clone. J is TRBJ1-5 and V is TRBV6-5, with D unresolved. Germline V CDR1 and CDR2: MNHEY, SVGAGI. Trimming left V 5 bases short and J 3 bases short, with 8 bases between. The CDR3 length is 13 residues. CDR3 in amino acids: CASSRTDNQPQHF. In DNA, the CDR3 is TGTGCCAGCAGTCGGACGGACAATCAGCCCCAGCATTTT.

This CDR3 is CASSFSDRGGGELFF. CDR3 nucleotides: TGTGCCAGCAGCTTCTCGGATCGGGGCGGCGGGGAGCTGTTTTTT. V usage is TRBV7-9 and J usage is TRBJ2-2; D tentatively reads TRBD1 or TRBD2 (5 bases each). Trimming pared 3 bases from V and 7 bases from J, leaving 15 bases between. This CDR3 is built from 15 residues. Germline CDR1 and CDR2: SEHNR and FQNEAQ (reference sequence). Full variable domain (rest looked up from reference TRBV7-9 and TRBJ2-2): DTGVSQNPRHKITKRGQNVTFRCDPISEHNRLYWYRQTLGQGPEFLTYFQNEAQLEKSRLLSDRFSAERPKGSFSTLEIQRTEQGDSAMYLCASSFSDRGGGELFFGEGSRLTVL.

The chain employs TRBV28 and TRBJ1-1, with 7 bases matching TRBD1. The CDR3 has 17 amino acids. The germline gives CDR1 MDHEN, CDR2 SYDVKM. Losses at the gene ends were 1 base for V and 1 base for J; bases not matched to a gene: 9. The CDR3 spells CASSLSGGWRGNTEAFF. The CDR3 nucleotides read TGTGCCAGCAGTTTATCAGGGGGGTGGCGCGGGAACACTGAAGCTTTCTTT. The variable domain in full, completed from reference TRBV28 and TRBJ1-1, reads DVKVTQSSRYLVKRTGEKVFLECVQDMDHENMFWYRQDPGLGLRLIYFSYDVKMKEKGDIPEGYSVSREKKERFSLILESASTNQTSMYLCASSLSGGWRGNTEAFFGQGTRLTVV.

This clone was picked up one time. The V and J genes are TRBV25-1 and TRBJ2-7; D unclear. CDR1 and CDR2 (germline): MGHDK, SYGVNS. This CDR3 is 14 amino acids long. Trimming stripped 1 base from V and 3 bases from J, with 10 bases between. CDR3 region: CASSESGSIYEQYF. In nucleotides, the CDR3 is TGTGCCAGCAGTGAATCGGGTTCGATCTACGAGCAGTACTTC.

The rearrangement links TRBV19 to TRBJ2-4; tentative D call: TRBD2 (5 bases). Germline V gene data show CDR1 as LNHDA and CDR2 as SQIVND (reference sequence). There are 15 residues in the CDR3. Trimming removed 3 bases from V and 0 bases from J, with 9 bases in between. As DNA, the CDR3 is TGTGCCAGTAGTATCGGGGATCTAGCCAAAAACATTCAGTACTTC. It yields the protein CASSIGDLAKNIQYF.

On this clone itself: Additional DNA sequences in this sample encode the identical CDR3. The CDR3 loop is CSVEGQGETQYF. The CDR3 DNA sequence: TGCAGCGTTGAGGGTCAGGGAGAGACCCAGTACTTC. This sequence joins TRBV29-1 and TRBJ2-5, with D possibly TRBD1 on 5 matching bases. The CDR3 runs to 12 residues. The V end was cut by 3 bases, the J end by 4 bases, with 9 bases between. Germline CDR1 and CDR2: SQVTM and ANQGSEA.

The chain joins TRBV18 to TRBJ2-1; 8 nucleotides match TRBD2. The CDR3 runs 15 residues. CDR1 and CDR2 (germline): KGHSH, LQKENI. Losses at the gene ends were 5 bases for V and 0 bases for J; bases not matched to a gene: 3. The CDR3 nucleotides are TGTGCCAGCTCAGCCGGGACTAGCTCCTACAATGAGCAGTTCTTC. It yields the protein CASSAGTSSYNEQFF.

V and J are TRBV9 and TRBJ2-7, with D uncertain. Per germline, CDR1 SGDLS and CDR2 YYNGEE. Trimming left V 5 bases short and J 3 bases short, with 21 bases between. The CDR3 runs to 16 residues. The CDR3 nucleotides are TGTGCCAGCAGTCGTCTAGGTGTGACCGACCACTACGAGCAGTACTTC. Amino acid sequence: CASSRLGVTDHYEQYF.

In its sample, this clone was seen once. The chain uses TRBV13 and TRBJ1-4; the match to TRBD1 covers 9 bases. The V and J ends lost 5 bases and 5 bases, in that order; junction bases with no gene match: 6. Germline V gene lookup returns CDR1 PRHDT and CDR2 FYEKMQ (reference sequence). The CDR3 is made up of 15 amino acids. Here the CDR3 reads CASSDMGQGNEKLFF. CDR3 DNA sequence: TGTGCCAGCAGCGATATGGGACAGGGAAATGAAAAACTGTTTTTT.

This chain connects TRBV4-3 to TRBJ2-7; D may match TRBD1 or TRBD2 (5 bases each). The V end was cut by 1 base, the J end by 5 bases, with 21 bases between. The CDR3 contains 17 residues. In germline, CDR1 is LGHNA, CDR2 YSLEER. CDR3 sequence (DNA): TGCGCCAGCAGCCAAGGAAGTCCAGGGAGTGGGAACGACGAGCAGTACTTC. Translating gives CASSQGSPGSGNDEQYF.

V usage is TRBV7-2 and J usage is TRBJ1-3, with D maybe TRBD1 (5 bases). The V end lost 1 base, the J end lost 2 bases, and 9 bases lay between the germline ends. The CDR3 consists of 15 residues. Germline lookup yields CDR1 SGHTA and CDR2 FQGNSA. The CDR3 reads CASSLERGPGNTIYF. DNA for the CDR3: TGTGCCAGCAGCTTAGAGAGGGGACCTGGAAACACCATATATTTT.

The rearrangement uses TRBV3-1 (or the pseudogene TRBV3-2) and TRBJ1-5; 7 bases match TRBD1. Losses at the gene ends were 4 bases for V and 9 bases for J; bases not matched to a gene: 12. The CDR3 sequence is 15 residues long. Germline values: CDR1 LGHDT, CDR2 YNNKEL (reference sequence). The CDR3 protein is CASSLGTAGVGPQHF. The CDR3 DNA sequence: TGTGCCAGCAGCCTTGGGACAGCCGGCGTTGGGCCCCAGCATTTT.

The chain uses TRBV14 and TRBJ2-3; a possible D gene is TRBD2 (6 bases). The germline CDR1 and CDR2 sequences are SGHDN and FVKESK. This CDR3 has 14 amino acids. Trimming cost V 5 bases and J 2 bases, with 11 bases left between them. In DNA, the CDR3 is TGTGCCAGCAGCGGGGGACTGCCCACAGATACGCAGTATTTT. It is translated as CASSGGLPTDTQYF.

The V gene is TRBV3-1 (or the pseudogene TRBV3-2), the J gene TRBJ2-2; no definite D call. CDR3 length equals 14 residues. CDR1 and CDR2 from the germline V gene are LGHDT and YNNKEL (reference sequence). V was shortened by 2 bases and J by 3 bases, with 7 bases between the two germline ends. The CDR3 coding sequence is TGTGCCAGCAGCCAAAGGGTGGACACCGGGGAGCTGTTTTTT. Its protein product is CASSQRVDTGELFF.

The chain joins TRBV18 to TRBJ2-3; D is unresolved. There are 15 residues in the CDR3. Germline V CDR1 and CDR2: KGHSH, LQKENI. V dropped 7 bases and J dropped 2 bases, with 16 bases sitting between them. The CDR3 loop reads CASFSTGSDTDTQYF. CDR3 nucleotide sequence: TGTGCCAGCTTCTCAACCGGAAGTGACACAGATACGCAGTATTTT.

V is TRBV7-2 and J is TRBJ2-4; weak D call: TRBD1 (6 bases). Deletions cut 1 base from V and 0 bases from J, with 10 bases between. This CDR3 has 16 residues. Germline V gene data show CDR1 as SGHTA and CDR2 as FQGNSA. The CDR3 DNA follows: TGTGCCAGCAGCTTAGGACAGGCCCTAGCCAAAAACATTCAGTACTTC. It is translated as CASSLGQALAKNIQYF.

The chain employs TRBV29-1 and TRBJ2-2; no definite D call. The CDR3 length is 12 residues. Germline loops: CDR1 SQVTM, CDR2 ANQGSEA. V was cut by 7 bases and J by 4 bases, with 10 bases left in between. The CDR3 spells CSAIDRTGELFF. The CDR3 DNA follows: TGCAGCGCTATTGATCGCACCGGGGAGCTGTTTTTT.

The V and J genes are TRBV19 and TRBJ1-5; D unclear. V gave up 3 bases and J gave up 0 bases, with 6 bases separating them. CDR1 is LNHDA, CDR2 SQIVND, per germline (reference sequence). There are 14 residues in the CDR3. This CDR3 is CASSISNSNQPQHF. CDR3 in DNA: TGTGCCAGTAGTATCTCGAATAGCAATCAGCCCCAGCATTTT.